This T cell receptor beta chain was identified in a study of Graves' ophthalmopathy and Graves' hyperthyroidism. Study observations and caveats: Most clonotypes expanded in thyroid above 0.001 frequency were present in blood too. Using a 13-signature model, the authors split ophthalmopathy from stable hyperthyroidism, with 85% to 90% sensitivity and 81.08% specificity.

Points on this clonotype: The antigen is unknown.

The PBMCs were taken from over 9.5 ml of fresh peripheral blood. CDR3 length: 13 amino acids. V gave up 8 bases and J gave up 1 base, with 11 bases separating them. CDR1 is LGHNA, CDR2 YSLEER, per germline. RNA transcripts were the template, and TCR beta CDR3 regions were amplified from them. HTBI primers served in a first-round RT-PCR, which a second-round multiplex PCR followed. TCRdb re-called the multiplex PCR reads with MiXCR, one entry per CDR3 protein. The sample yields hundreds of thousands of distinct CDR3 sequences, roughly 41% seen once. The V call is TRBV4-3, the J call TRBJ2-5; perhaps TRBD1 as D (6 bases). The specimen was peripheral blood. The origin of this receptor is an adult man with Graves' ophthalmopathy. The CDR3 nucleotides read TGCGCCAGCGGCCTGGACAGCCAAGAGACCCAGTACTTC. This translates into CASGLDSQETQYF.